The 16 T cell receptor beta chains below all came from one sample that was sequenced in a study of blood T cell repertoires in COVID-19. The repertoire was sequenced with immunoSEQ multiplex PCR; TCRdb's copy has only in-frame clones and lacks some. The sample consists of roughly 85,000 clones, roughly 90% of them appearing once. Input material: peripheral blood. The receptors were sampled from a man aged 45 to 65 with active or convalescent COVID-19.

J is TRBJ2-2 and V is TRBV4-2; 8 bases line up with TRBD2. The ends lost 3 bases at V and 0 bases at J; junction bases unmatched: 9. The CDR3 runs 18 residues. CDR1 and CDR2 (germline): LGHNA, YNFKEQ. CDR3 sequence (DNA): TGTGCCAGCAGCCAGAGAAAATCGGGACTAGCGAACACCGGGGAGCTGTTTTTT. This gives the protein CASSQRKSGLANTGELFF.

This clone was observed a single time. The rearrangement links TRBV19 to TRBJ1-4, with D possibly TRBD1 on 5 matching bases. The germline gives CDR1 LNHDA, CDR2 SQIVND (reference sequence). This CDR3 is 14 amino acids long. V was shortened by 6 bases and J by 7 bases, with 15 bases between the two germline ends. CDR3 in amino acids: CASRKGVRGEKLFF. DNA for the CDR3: TGTGCCAGTAGAAAGGGTGTTAGGGGTGAAAAACTGTTTTTT.

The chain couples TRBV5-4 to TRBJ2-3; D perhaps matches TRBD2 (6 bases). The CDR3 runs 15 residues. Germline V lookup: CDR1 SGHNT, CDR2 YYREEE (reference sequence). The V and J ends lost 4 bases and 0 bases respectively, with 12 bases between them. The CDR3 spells CASSVGTSSTDTQYF. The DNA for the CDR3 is TGTGCCAGCAGCGTCGGGACTTCTAGCACAGATACGCAGTATTTT.

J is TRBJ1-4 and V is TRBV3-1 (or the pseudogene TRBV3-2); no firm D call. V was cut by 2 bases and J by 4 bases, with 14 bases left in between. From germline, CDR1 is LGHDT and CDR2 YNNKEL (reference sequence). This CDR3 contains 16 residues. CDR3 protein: CASSQLVGGSNEKLFF. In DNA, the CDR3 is TGTGCCAGCAGCCAACTAGTGGGAGGGAGTAATGAAAAACTGTTTTTT.

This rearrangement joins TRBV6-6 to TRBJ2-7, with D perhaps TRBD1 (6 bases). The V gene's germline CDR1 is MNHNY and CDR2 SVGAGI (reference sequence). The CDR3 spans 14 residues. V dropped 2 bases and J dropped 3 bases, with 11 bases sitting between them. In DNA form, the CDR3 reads TGTGCCAGCAGTTACAAACAGGGTTTCTACGAGCAGTACTTC. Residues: CASSYKQGFYEQYF.

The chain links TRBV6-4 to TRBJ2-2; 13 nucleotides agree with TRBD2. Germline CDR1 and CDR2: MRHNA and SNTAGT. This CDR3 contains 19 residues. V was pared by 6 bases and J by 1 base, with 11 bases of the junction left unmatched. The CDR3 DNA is TGTGCCAGCAGCCTATTCGGACTAGCGGGAGCTGAGAACACCGGGGAGCTGTTTTTT. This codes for CASSLFGLAGAENTGELFF.

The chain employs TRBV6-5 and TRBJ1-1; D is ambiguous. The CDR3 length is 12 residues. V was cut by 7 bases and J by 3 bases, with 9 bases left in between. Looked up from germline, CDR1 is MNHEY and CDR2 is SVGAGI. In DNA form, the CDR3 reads TGTGCCAGCATCGGGGATGACACTGAAGCTTTCTTT. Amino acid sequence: CASIGDDTEAFF.

CDR3 bases: TGTGCCAGCTCACCACCTGGGACAGGGAGGGATTCACCCCTCCACTTT. Its translation is CASSPPGTGRDSPLHF. The J gene is TRBJ1-6, the V gene TRBV18; 9 bases align to TRBD1. Germline CDR1 is KGHSH and CDR2 is LQKENI. This CDR3 has 16 amino acids. V was pared by 0 bases and J by 8 bases, with 5 bases of the junction left unmatched.

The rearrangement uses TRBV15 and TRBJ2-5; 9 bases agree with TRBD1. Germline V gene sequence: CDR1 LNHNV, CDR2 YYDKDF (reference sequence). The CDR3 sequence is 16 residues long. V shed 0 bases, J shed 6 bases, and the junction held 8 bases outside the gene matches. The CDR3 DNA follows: TGTGCCACCAGCAGAGATCTGACAGGGGGGTTTAAGACCCAGTACTTC. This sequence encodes CATSRDLTGGFKTQYF.

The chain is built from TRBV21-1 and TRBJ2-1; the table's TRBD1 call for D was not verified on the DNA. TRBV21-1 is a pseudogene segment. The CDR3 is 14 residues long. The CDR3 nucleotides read TGTGCCAGCAGCAAAGACAGGGTTCTCGATGAGCAGTTCTTC. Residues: CASSKDRVLDEQFF.

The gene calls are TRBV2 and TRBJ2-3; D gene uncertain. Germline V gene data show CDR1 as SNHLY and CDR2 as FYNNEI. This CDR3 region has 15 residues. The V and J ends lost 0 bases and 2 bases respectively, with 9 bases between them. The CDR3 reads CASSEARKITDTQYF. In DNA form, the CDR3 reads TGTGCCAGCAGTGAAGCCAGGAAAATCACAGATACGCAGTATTTT.

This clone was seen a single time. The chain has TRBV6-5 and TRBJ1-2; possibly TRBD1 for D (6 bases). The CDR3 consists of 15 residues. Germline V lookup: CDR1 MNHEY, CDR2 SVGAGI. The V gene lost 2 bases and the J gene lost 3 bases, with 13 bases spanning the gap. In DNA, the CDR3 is TGTGCCAGCAGTTACGGGGCCAAGGGGGACTATGGCTACACCTTC. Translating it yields CASSYGAKGDYGYTF.

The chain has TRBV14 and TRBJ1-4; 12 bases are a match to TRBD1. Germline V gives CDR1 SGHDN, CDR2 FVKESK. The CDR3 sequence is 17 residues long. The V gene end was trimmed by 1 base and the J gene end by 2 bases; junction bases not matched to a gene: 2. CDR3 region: CASSQGDRGLTNEKLFF. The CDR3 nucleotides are TGTGCCAGCAGCCAAGGGGACAGGGGGCTGACTAATGAAAAACTGTTTTTT.

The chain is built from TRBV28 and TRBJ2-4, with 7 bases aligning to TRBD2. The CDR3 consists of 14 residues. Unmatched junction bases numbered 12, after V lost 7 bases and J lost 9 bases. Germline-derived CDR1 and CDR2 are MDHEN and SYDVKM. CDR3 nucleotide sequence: TGTGCCAGCACCTTGGGAGGGGCCGCCAGCATTCAGTACTTC. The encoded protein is CASTLGGAASIQYF.

In DNA, the CDR3 is TGTGCCAGTAATGGGGCGACACCCTATGGCTACACCTTC. Translated: CASNGATPYGYTF. This chain joins TRBV21-1 and TRBJ1-2; TRBD1, the D gene given by the table, was not confirmed from the DNA. TRBV21-1 is an annotated pseudogene. The CDR3 extends over 13 amino acids.

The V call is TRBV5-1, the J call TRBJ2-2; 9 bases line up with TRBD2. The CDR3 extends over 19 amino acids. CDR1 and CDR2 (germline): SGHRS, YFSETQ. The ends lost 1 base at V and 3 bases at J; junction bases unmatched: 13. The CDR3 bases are TGCGCCAGCAGCTTGTCTCTCGGACTAGCGTATGGGGACACCGGGGAGCTGTTTTTT. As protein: CASSLSLGLAYGDTGELFF.